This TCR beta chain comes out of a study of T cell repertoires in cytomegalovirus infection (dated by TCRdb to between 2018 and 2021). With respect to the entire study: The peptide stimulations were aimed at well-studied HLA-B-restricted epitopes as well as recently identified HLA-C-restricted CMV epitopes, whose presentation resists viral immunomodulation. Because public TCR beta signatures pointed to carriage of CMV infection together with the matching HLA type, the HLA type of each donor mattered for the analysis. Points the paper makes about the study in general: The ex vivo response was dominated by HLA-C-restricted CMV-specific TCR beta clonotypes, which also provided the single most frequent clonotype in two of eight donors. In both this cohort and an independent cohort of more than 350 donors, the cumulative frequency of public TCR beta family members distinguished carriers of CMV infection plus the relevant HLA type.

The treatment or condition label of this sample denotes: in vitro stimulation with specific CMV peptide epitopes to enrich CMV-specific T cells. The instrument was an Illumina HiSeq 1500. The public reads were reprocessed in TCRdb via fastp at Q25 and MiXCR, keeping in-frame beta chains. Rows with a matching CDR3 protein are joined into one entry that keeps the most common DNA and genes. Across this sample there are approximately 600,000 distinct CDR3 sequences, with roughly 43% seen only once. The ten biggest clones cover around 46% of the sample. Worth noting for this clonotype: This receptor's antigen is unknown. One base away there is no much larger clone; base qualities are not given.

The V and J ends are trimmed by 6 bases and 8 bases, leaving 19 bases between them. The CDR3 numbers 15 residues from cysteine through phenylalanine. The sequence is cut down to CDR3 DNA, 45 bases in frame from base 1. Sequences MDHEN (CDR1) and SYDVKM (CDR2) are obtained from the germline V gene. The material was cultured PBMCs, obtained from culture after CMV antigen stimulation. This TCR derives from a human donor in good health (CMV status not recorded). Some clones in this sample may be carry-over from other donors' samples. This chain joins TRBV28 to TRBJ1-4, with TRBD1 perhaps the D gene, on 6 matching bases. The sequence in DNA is TGTGCCAGCAGCCAAAGAGGAGGGGGACGGGAAAAACTGTTTTTT. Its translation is CASSQRGGGREKLFF. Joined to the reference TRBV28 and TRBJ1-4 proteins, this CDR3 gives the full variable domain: DVKVTQSSRYLVKRTGEKVFLECVQDMDHENMFWYRQDPGLGLRLIYFSYDVKMKEKGDIPEGYSVSREKKERFSLILESASTNQTSMYLCASSQRGGGREKLFFGSGTQLSVL.